The sample holds a few counts of the clone carrying this T cell receptor beta chain. Germline V gene sequence: CDR1 SNHLY, CDR2 FYNNEI. The CDR3 is 14 residues long. V shed 8 bases and J 6 bases; nucleotides not matched to a gene: 11. These data originate in a study of blood T cell repertoires in COVID-19. Study context: COVID-19 samples collected from the United States, Italy and Spain covered acute and convalescent phases. The analysed material was cDNA or gDNA that came from T cells, B-cell-depleted T cells, or PBMCs.

Per the original data handling: Estimated nucleated cell counts came from reference gene primer amplification. TCRdb's copy holds only in-frame clones and misses some; the assay was immunoSEQ multiplex PCR. V and J calls and clone size follow that table, whereas D and trimming were derived from the DNA. The sample has about 87,000 clones, over 70% seen once. Sequencing was done on a sample of peripheral blood. The clonotype was recovered from a woman in her forties or fifties with acute or convalescent COVID-19. The chain has TRBV2 and TRBJ2-7, with 9 nucleotides matching TRBD1. Here the CDR3 reads CASHFTGGFSEQYF. For the CDR3, the DNA is TGTGCCAGCCATTTTACAGGGGGCTTTAGCGAGCAGTACTTC.